A single sample is the source of the 26 T cell receptor beta chains below, sequenced in a study of Ad26.COV2.S vaccination and SARS-CoV-2 variants. Stated treatment: some 20 received Ad26.COV2.S at low or high dose, single or two shots; several received placebo; per-sample allocation not given. Day 63 after the first injection of vaccine or placebo was the sampling time. Assay used: immunoSEQ multiplex PCR; TCRdb lists only in-frame clones, some missing. The table records about 390,000 clones, approximately 90% of them present only once. The input for sequencing was peripheral blood, taken in a trial of Ad26.COV2.S vaccine versus placebo. These TCRs come from a person between 18 and 59 years old who received the Ad26.COV2.S COVID-19 vaccine or a placebo.

The CDR3 nucleotides are TGCGCCAGCAGGGCAAGGTACCCACTCAGGGGTAGGAACACTGAAGCTTTCTTT. Translated, it gives CASRARYPLRGRNTEAFF. V usage is TRBV4-1 and J usage is TRBJ1-1, with a possible D match to TRBD1 (6 bases). V lost 6 bases, J lost 1 base, and 24 bases lay in between. The CDR3 contains 18 residues. Looked up from germline, CDR1 is MGHRA and CDR2 is YSYEKL.

This chain joins TRBV7-2 and TRBJ2-7; 10 bases agree with TRBD2. The junction had 3 bases not matched to a gene; V was cut back by 5 bases and J by 2 bases. The CDR3 has 14 residues. Looked up from germline, CDR1 is SGHTA and CDR2 is FQGNSA. The CDR3 reads CASSTSGAAYEQYF. The CDR3 nucleotides read TGTGCCAGCAGCACTAGCGGGGCGGCCTACGAGCAGTACTTC.

This clone has only a few counts. The J gene is TRBJ1-2, the V gene TRBV4-1; D is possibly TRBD1 (6 bases). Trimming took 4 bases from V and 4 from J, leaving 10 bases between them. Looked up from germline, CDR1 is MGHRA and CDR2 is YSYEKL. This CDR3 contains 13 residues. CDR3 nucleotide sequence: TGCGCCAGCAGCCCGTTGGGGGCCTATGGCTACACCTTC. This gives the protein CASSPLGAYGYTF.

This rearrangement joins TRBV11-2 to TRBJ1-3, with D uncertain. The CDR3 contains 16 residues. Looked up from germline, CDR1 is SGHAT and CDR2 is FQNNGV. V gave up 0 bases and J gave up 0 bases, with 9 bases separating them. The CDR3 nucleotides are TGTGCCAGCAGCTTAGATCAGGCCCGCTCTGGAAACACCATATATTTT. Amino acids: CASSLDQARSGNTIYF.

DNA of the CDR3: TGCGCCAGCAGCCGGGACACCTTGGTTTCACCCCTCCACTTT. This codes for CASSRDTLVSPLHF. The chain combines TRBV5-1 with TRBJ1-6; D perhaps matches TRBD1 (6 bases). This CDR3 comprises 14 residues. CDR1 and CDR2 (germline): SGHRS, YFSETQ. The V end was cut by 4 bases, the J end by 9 bases, with 14 bases between.

The chain employs TRBV19 and TRBJ1-1, with unresolved D. Germline values: CDR1 LNHDA, CDR2 SQIVND (reference sequence). V lost 3 bases and J 2 bases, leaving 4 bases between the germline ends. This CDR3 region has 12 residues. In DNA form, the CDR3 reads TGTGCCAGTAGTATGAGAAACACTGAAGCTTTCTTT. Residues: CASSMRNTEAFF.

The genes are TRBV4-1 and TRBJ1-3; D gene ambiguous. CDR1 and CDR2 (germline): MGHRA, YSYEKL. V lost 6 bases to trimming and J lost 4 bases, with 7 bases between them. This CDR3 region has 12 residues. The CDR3 is CASSRTGNTIYF. CDR3 coding DNA: TGCGCCAGCAGTAGGACGGGAAACACCATATATTTT.

This clone occurred once. The chain carries TRBV2 and TRBJ2-3; TRBD1 matches 7 bases. Germline V gene sequence: CDR1 SNHLY, CDR2 FYNNEI. J gave up 0 bases and V 8 bases, and 5 bases lay outside the gene matches. This CDR3 has 14 residues. The DNA for the CDR3 is TGTGCCAGCGCAGGGGGAGCTAGCACAGATACGCAGTATTTT. Translated: CASAGGASTDTQYF.

The J gene is TRBJ2-5, the V gene TRBV7-8; 8 nucleotides agree with TRBD1. The CDR3 is 15 residues long. With 6 bases clipped from V and 0 bases from J, the junction kept 6 bases outside the gene matches. Germline assignment: CDR1 SGHVS and CDR2 FQNEAQ. The CDR3 loop is CASRPGTGYQETQYF. The DNA of the CDR3 is TGTGCCAGCAGGCCCGGGACAGGTTACCAAGAGACCCAGTACTTC.

This chain joins TRBV15 and TRBJ1-4, with D perhaps TRBD1 (5 bases). V lost 5 bases to trimming and J lost 4 bases, with 14 bases between them. This CDR3 has 15 amino acids. CDR1 LNHNV and CDR2 YYDKDF come from the germline V gene (reference sequence). The CDR3 here is CATSWWGSHNEKLFF. DNA for the CDR3: TGTGCCACCAGCTGGTGGGGGTCACATAATGAAAAACTGTTTTTT.

The V gene is TRBV6-2 or TRBV6-3, the J gene TRBJ2-5, with TRBD2 identical over 8 bases. The length of the CDR3 is 13 residues. V lost 6 bases and J lost 3; bases outside the gene matches: 3. In germline, CDR1 is MNHEY, CDR2 SVGEGT. This CDR3 reads CASSPTSEETQYF. The CDR3 bases are TGTGCCAGCAGCCCGACTAGCGAAGAGACCCAGTACTTC.

This clone was counted once. This chain links TRBV5-1 with TRBJ2-6; tentative D call: TRBD2 (6 bases). Germline assignment: CDR1 SGHRS and CDR2 YFSETQ. This CDR3 comprises 15 residues. V was clipped by 3 bases and J by 2 bases, with 9 bases between them. The CDR3 sequence is CASSSGDPGANVLTF. The DNA of the CDR3 is TGCGCCAGCAGCTCGGGGGACCCTGGGGCCAACGTCCTGACTTTC.

This chain connects TRBV30 to TRBJ1-2, with D perhaps TRBD1 (6 bases). CDR3 length equals 11 residues. Germline V lookup: CDR1 GTSNPN, CDR2 SVGIG (reference sequence). V was clipped by 7 bases and J by 5 bases, with 11 bases between them. CDR3 region: CASAQGYGYTF. CDR3 coding DNA: TGTGCCTCTGCCCAGGGGTATGGCTACACCTTC. The entire variable domain, with the rest obtained from reference TRBV30 and TRBJ1-2, is as follows: SQTIHQWPATLVQPVGSPLSLECTVEGTSNPNLYWYRQAAGRGLQLLFYSVGIGQISSEVPQNLSASRPQDRQFILSSKKLLLSDSGFYLCASAQGYGYTFGSGTRLTVV.

This clone occurred a few times. The chain employs TRBV2 and TRBJ2-2, with D possibly TRBD2 on 5 matching bases. The ends were cut back, 7 bases at V and 3 bases at J, with 12 bases in the middle. The CDR3 totals 14 residues. Looked up from germline, CDR1 is SNHLY and CDR2 is FYNNEI. For the CDR3, the DNA is TGTGCCAGCAAGAGGGCAGTTGACACCGGGGAGCTGTTTTTT. It encodes CASKRAVDTGELFF. Combining the CDR3 with reference TRBV2 and TRBJ2-2 gives the whole variable domain EPEVTQTPSHQVTQMGQEVILRCVPISNHLYFYWYRQILGQKVEFLVSFYNNEISEKSEIFDDQFSVERPDGSNFTLKIRSTKLEDSAMYFCASKRAVDTGELFFGEGSRLTVL.

V and J are TRBV19 and TRBJ1-2; D remains ambiguous. Germline V CDR1 and CDR2: LNHDA, SQIVND (reference sequence). V lost 2 bases, J lost 4 bases, and 11 bases lay in between. This CDR3 is built from 14 residues. CDR3 sequence reads: CASSIPGGPYGYTF. CDR3 nucleotides: TGTGCCAGTAGTATACCGGGAGGGCCCTATGGCTACACCTTC.

The chain has TRBV2 and TRBJ2-5, with 8 bases aligning to TRBD1. This CDR3 comprises 14 residues. Germline V gene lookup returns CDR1 SNHLY and CDR2 FYNNEI. V was pared by 2 bases and J by 2 bases, with 1 base of the junction left unmatched. CDR3 region: CASSEWDRQETQYF. DNA for the CDR3: TGTGCCAGCAGTGAATGGGACAGGCAAGAGACCCAGTACTTC.

The sample holds a few counts of this clone. The rearrangement joins TRBV10-3 to TRBJ1-2; 7 bases are shared with TRBD1. CDR1 and CDR2 (germline): ENHRY, SYGVKD. This CDR3 has 14 amino acids. With 2 bases clipped from V and 9 bases from J, the junction kept 9 bases outside the gene matches. DNA for the CDR3: TGTGCCATCAGTGAGCTGACAGGGTTTGTTAGCTACACCTTC. This translates into CAISELTGFVSYTF.

The V call is TRBV7-8, the J call TRBJ2-1; the match to TRBD2 covers 8 bases. The junction had 4 bases not matched to a gene; V was cut back by 1 base and J by 2 bases. In germline, CDR1 is SGHVS, CDR2 FQNEAQ. This CDR3 region has 16 residues. CDR3 sequence reads: CASSLDAGGPYNEQFF. CDR3 DNA sequence: TGTGCCAGCAGCTTAGACGCGGGGGGCCCCTACAATGAGCAGTTCTTC. Together with reference TRBV7-8 and TRBJ2-1, the CDR3 gives the full variable domain: GAGVSQSPRYKVAKRGQDVALRCDPISGHVSLFWYQQALGQGPEFLTYFQNEAQLDKSGLPSDRFFAERPEGSVSTLKIQRTQQEDSAVYLCASSLDAGGPYNEQFFGPGTRLTVL.

The gene calls are TRBV18 and TRBJ1-5; the D is unclear. Germline V gene lookup returns CDR1 KGHSH and CDR2 LQKENI. This CDR3 spans 13 amino acids. The germline V and J ends were trimmed by 5 bases and 4 bases, with 9 bases remaining between them. The CDR3 loop reads CASSSGENQPQHF. The CDR3 nucleotides are TGTGCCAGCTCAAGCGGGGAGAATCAGCCCCAGCATTTT.

Note on this clone: Other nucleotide sequences from this sample produce the same CDR3. V is TRBV20-1 and J is TRBJ2-7; D unresolved. V dropped 3 bases and J dropped 4 bases, with 7 bases sitting between them. This CDR3 has 11 residues. CDR1 and CDR2 from the germline V gene are DFQATT and SNEGSKA (reference sequence). CDR3 sequence: CSARREYEQYF. The CDR3 DNA is TGCAGTGCTAGGAGAGAGTACGAGCAGTACTTC.

The CDR3 loop is CASSTATRDSDEQYF. The CDR3 DNA reads TGTGCCAGCAGCACAGCAACCCGGGACAGTGACGAGCAGTACTTC. The gene calls are TRBV6-5 and TRBJ2-7; 7 nucleotides match TRBD1. The CDR3 consists of 15 residues. The germline CDR1 and CDR2 sequences are MNHEY and SVGAGI. With 6 bases clipped from V and 5 bases from J, the junction kept 13 bases outside the gene matches.

The chain links TRBV5-1 to TRBJ1-1; D gene ambiguous. The germline CDR1 and CDR2 sequences are SGHRS and YFSETQ. V gave up 0 bases and J gave up 4 bases, with 10 bases separating them. This CDR3 is 14 amino acids long. The CDR3 DNA reads TGCGCCAGCAGCTTGGGAACAGTCACCACTGAAGCTTTCTTT. Residues: CASSLGTVTTEAFF.

The chain employs TRBV6-5 and TRBJ1-2; D is perhaps TRBD1 (6 bases). V lost 2 bases, J lost 2 bases, and 6 bases lay in between. Germline-derived CDR1 and CDR2 are MNHEY and SVGAGI. This CDR3 comprises 13 residues. The CDR3 protein is CASSYDRNYGYTF. Here the CDR3 DNA reads TGTGCCAGCAGTTACGACAGGAACTATGGCTACACCTTC.

The chain combines TRBV5-1 with TRBJ1-3; 11 bases line up with TRBD1. The CDR3 sequence is 17 residues long. The V segment lost 1 base and the J segment 2 bases; nucleotides outside the gene matches: 5. Germline values: CDR1 SGHRS, CDR2 YFSETQ. The CDR3 DNA sequence: TGCGCCAGCAGCTTGAGCCGGACAGGGGGCCCTGGAAACACCATATATTTT. Translation gives CASSLSRTGGPGNTIYF. Looking up the rest from reference TRBV5-1 and TRBJ1-3 gives the full variable domain: KAGVTQTPRYLIKTRGQQVTLSCSPISGHRSVSWYQQTPGQGLQFLFEYFSETQRNKGNFPGRFSGRQFSNSRSEMNVSTLELGDSALYLCASSLSRTGGPGNTIYFGEGSWLTVV.

The chain has TRBV5-1 and TRBJ1-1; weak D call: TRBD1 (5 bases). Germline V lookup: CDR1 SGHRS, CDR2 YFSETQ. The V gene lost 5 bases and the J gene lost 8 bases, with 19 bases spanning the gap. CDR3 length equals 14 residues. The CDR3 sequence: CASSWAGGDSEAFF. Written as DNA, the CDR3 is TGCGCCAGCAGTTGGGCGGGTGGGGACTCAGAAGCTTTCTTT.

This chain links TRBV2 with TRBJ1-3; the D is unclear. This CDR3 is built from 16 residues. Germline V lookup: CDR1 SNHLY, CDR2 FYNNEI. V was cut by 6 bases and J by 0 bases, with 15 bases left in between. CDR3 sequence: CASRGGTESSGNTIYF. CDR3 nucleotide sequence: TGTGCCAGCAGAGGTGGAACAGAGAGCTCTGGAAACACCATATATTTT. Full variable domain (missing parts from reference TRBV2 and TRBJ1-3): EPEVTQTPSHQVTQMGQEVILRCVPISNHLYFYWYRQILGQKVEFLVSFYNNEISEKSEIFDDQFSVERPDGSNFTLKIRSTKLEDSAMYFCASRGGTESSGNTIYFGEGSWLTVV.